A single sample gave rise to the 26 T cell receptor beta chains below, sequenced in a study of cytomegalovirus exposure and HLA in healthy donors. Sequencing used immunoSEQ multiplex PCR; TCRdb keeps in-frame clones, though not all of them. The sample includes tens of thousands of clones, over 85% seen only once; the top ten take over 2%. The sequenced material came from PBMCs. The receptors were gathered from a woman between 18 and 30 years old in good health and CMV-seronegative.

The V and J genes are TRBV4-1 and TRBJ1-1; TRBD1 aligns across 7 bases. The V gene end was trimmed by 4 bases and the J gene end by 3 bases; junction bases not matched to a gene: 5. This CDR3 region has 14 residues. Germline-derived CDR1 and CDR2 are MGHRA and YSYEKL. In nucleotides, the CDR3 is TGCGCCAGCAGCCCACAGGGGTCTCACACTGAAGCTTTCTTT. It yields the protein CASSPQGSHTEAFF.

The chain links TRBV4-3 to TRBJ1-5; 7 bases fit TRBD1. Looked up from germline, CDR1 is LGHNA and CDR2 is YSLEER. The CDR3 has 14 residues. V was pared by 3 bases and J by 4 bases, with 3 bases of the junction left unmatched. CDR3 nucleotide sequence: TGCGCCAGCAGCCATTCACAGGGGAATCAGCCCCAGCATTTT. Translation: CASSHSQGNQPQHF.

The chain couples TRBV5-6 to TRBJ1-1; TRBD1 matches at 8 bases. From germline, CDR1 is SGHDT and CDR2 YYEEEE. The CDR3 is made up of 15 amino acids. With 0 bases clipped from V and 6 bases from J, the junction kept 7 bases outside the gene matches. This chain's CDR3 is CASSLVQNRGAEAFF. The DNA for the CDR3 is TGTGCCAGCAGCTTGGTTCAAAACAGGGGGGCTGAAGCTTTCTTT. The entire variable domain, with the rest obtained from reference TRBV5-6 and TRBJ1-1, is as follows: DAGVTQSPTHLIKTRGQQVTLRCSPKSGHDTVSWYQQALGQGPQFIFQYYEEEERQRGNFPDRFSGHQFPNYSSELNVNALLLGDSALYLCASSLVQNRGAEAFFGQGTRLTVV.

The J gene is TRBJ2-3, the V gene TRBV7-9; 8 bases are a match to TRBD2. The CDR3 is 14 residues long. Germline CDR1 reads SEHNR; CDR2 reads FQNEAQ (reference sequence). The V gene end was trimmed by 4 bases and the J gene end by 2 bases; junction bases not matched to a gene: 2. Here the CDR3 DNA reads TGTGCCAGCAGCTCAGGACTAGCCACAGATACGCAGTATTTT. This gives the protein CASSSGLATDTQYF.

The rearrangement links TRBV2 to TRBJ1-4; 8 bases fit TRBD1. Losses at the gene ends were 6 bases for V and 8 bases for J; bases not matched to a gene: 5. Per the germline V gene, CDR1 is SNHLY and CDR2 is FYNNEI. The CDR3 has 13 amino acids. This CDR3 is CASSRGRGEKLFF. The DNA for the CDR3 is TGTGCCAGCAGCAGGGGGCGCGGAGAAAAACTGTTTTTT.

The chain links TRBV11-2 to TRBJ2-7; the match to TRBD1 covers 7 bases. Germline CDR1 reads SGHAT; CDR2 reads FQNNGV. The CDR3 sequence is 13 residues long. V shed 5 bases and J 3 bases; nucleotides not matched to a gene: 4. CDR3 sequence reads: CASSGDSIYEQYF. The CDR3 nucleotides read TGTGCCAGCAGCGGGGACAGTATCTACGAGCAGTACTTC.

The chain recombines TRBV15 with TRBJ2-2; 7 bases map to TRBD2. Trimming cost V 5 bases and J 7 bases; bases outside gene matches: 10. The CDR3 has 15 residues. The V gene's germline CDR1 is LNHNV and CDR2 YYDKDF (reference sequence). The CDR3 nucleotides are TGTGCCACCAGCGGTCCGGGAGGAATAGGCGGGGAGCTGTTTTTT. It encodes CATSGPGGIGGELFF.

The chain joins TRBV28 to TRBJ2-7; maybe TRBD1 (6 bases). This CDR3 is built from 15 residues. The germline V gene encodes CDR1 MDHEN and CDR2 SYDVKM. Between the trimmed V and J ends, which lost 5 bases and 0 bases, there was a span of 14 bases. CDR3 nucleotides: TGTGCCAGCAGTGCACACAGGGCCCCCTCCTACGAGCAGTACTTC. Its protein product is CASSAHRAPSYEQYF.

This rearrangement joins TRBV5-1 to TRBJ2-7, with TRBD2 as a possible D gene (6 bases). The CDR3 covers 14 residues. Per germline, CDR1 SGHRS and CDR2 YFSETQ. The V and J ends lost 1 base and 4 bases respectively, with 12 bases between them. The DNA for the CDR3 is TGCGCCAGCAGCTTGAGTGGGGGGACGTACGAGCAGTACTTC. Translating it yields CASSLSGGTYEQYF.

This chain joins TRBV19 and TRBJ1-1; a possible D gene is TRBD1 (6 bases). The CDR3 runs 13 residues. Germline CDR1 LNHDA, CDR2 SQIVND (reference sequence). V gave up 5 bases and J gave up 11 bases, with 18 bases separating them. CDR3 in DNA: TGTGCCAGTAGTCCGCTGGACAGCCCGAGGGCTTTCTTT. It yields the protein CASSPLDSPRAFF.

The V and J genes are TRBV7-2 and TRBJ2-7; 7 bases are a match to TRBD2. V shed 5 bases, J shed 0 bases, and the junction held 7 bases outside the gene matches. CDR1 is SGHTA and CDR2 is FQGNSA in the germline V gene. This CDR3 spans 15 amino acids. In DNA form, the CDR3 reads TGTGCCAGCAGCCAAGAGACTAGCAGCTCCTACGAGCAGTACTTC. This codes for CASSQETSSSYEQYF.

The CDR3 DNA is TGCGCCAGCAGCTTGGAAGGCGGAGGAAACACCATATATTTT. The encoded protein is CASSLEGGGNTIYF. This chain connects TRBV5-1 to TRBJ1-3; D unresolved. CDR1 and CDR2 from the germline V gene are SGHRS and YFSETQ. V lost 0 bases to trimming and J lost 4 bases, with 8 bases between them. There are 14 residues in the CDR3.

Written as DNA, the CDR3 is TGTGCCTGGAGTCTGTACGCGGGGGGGTGGCAAGAGACCCAGTACTTC. This encodes CAWSLYAGGWQETQYF. The chain has TRBV30 and TRBJ2-5; 9 bases match TRBD2. This CDR3 is 16 amino acids long. V shed 2 bases and J 2 bases; nucleotides not matched to a gene: 9. The germline gives CDR1 GTSNPN, CDR2 SVGIG (reference sequence).

V and J are TRBV11-1 and TRBJ1-1; 9 bases are shared with TRBD1. The CDR3 runs to 14 residues. CDR1 is SGHAT and CDR2 is FQDESV in the germline V gene (reference sequence). The V gene end was trimmed by 3 bases and the J gene end by 10 bases; junction bases not matched to a gene: 9. DNA for the CDR3: TGTGCCAGCAGCTTTGGACAGGGGACTTATGGAGCTTTCTTT. This sequence encodes CASSFGQGTYGAFF. Supplemented by reference TRBV11-1 and TRBJ1-1, the full variable domain reads EAEVAQSPRYKITEKSQAVAFWCDPISGHATLYWYRQILGQGPELLVQFQDESVVDDSQLPKDRFSAERLKGVDSTLKIQPAELGDSAMYLCASSFGQGTYGAFFGQGTRLTVV.

This clone was observed a few times. The rearrangement uses TRBV6-1 and TRBJ1-2; possible D gene TRBD1, 5 bases. CDR1 and CDR2 from the germline V gene are MNHNS and SASEGT. The V and J ends lost 8 bases and 2 bases respectively, with 9 bases between them. The CDR3 extends over 12 amino acids. The CDR3 sequence: CASGGGNYGYTF. CDR3 nucleotide sequence: TGTGCCAGCGGGGGAGGAAACTATGGCTACACCTTC.

V and J are TRBV6-1 and TRBJ2-3, with unresolved D. V was cut by 8 bases and J by 0 bases, with 15 bases left in between. The CDR3 has 15 amino acids. The germline V gene has CDR1 MNHNS and CDR2 SASEGT. DNA of the CDR3: TGTGCCAGCTATCGTCAGGTCGCTAGCACAGATACGCAGTATTTT. Its protein is CASYRQVASTDTQYF.

The rearrangement links TRBV6-5 to TRBJ1-1; D uncertain. Germline CDR1 reads MNHEY; CDR2 reads SVGAGI. The CDR3 has 15 residues. Trimming took 6 bases from V and 0 from J, leaving 14 bases between them. The CDR3 reads CASRSSQALNTEAFF. The CDR3 DNA sequence: TGTGCCAGCAGGTCATCTCAGGCGTTGAACACTGAAGCTTTCTTT.

The V and J genes are TRBV7-6 and TRBJ2-5, with D perhaps TRBD1 (5 bases). The CDR3 runs to 15 residues. Trimming cost V 0 bases and J 11 bases, with 19 bases left between them. Germline CDR1 is SGHVS and CDR2 is FNYEAQ. The CDR3 is CASSLASTRQSIQYF. In DNA, the CDR3 is TGTGCCAGCAGCTTAGCGTCTACGAGACAGAGCATACAGTACTTC.

This chain uses TRBV9 with TRBJ2-3; TRBD2 is a possible D gene (5 bases). The germline V gene has CDR1 SGDLS and CDR2 YYNGEE. The CDR3 runs 15 residues. The ends were cut back, 3 bases at V and 9 bases at J, with 20 bases in the middle. The CDR3 loop reads CASSAHHEGRMTQYF. The CDR3 coding sequence is TGTGCCAGCAGCGCCCATCATGAGGGCAGGATGACGCAGTATTTT.

V gene TRBV9 combines with J gene TRBJ2-2, with 13 bases fitting TRBD2. CDR1 and CDR2 (germline): SGDLS, YYNGEE. The CDR3 has 17 residues. The V and J ends lost 6 bases and 3 bases, in that order; junction bases with no gene match: 8. The CDR3 reads CASNLGLAGMDTGELFF. In DNA, the CDR3 is TGTGCCAGCAACCTGGGACTAGCGGGAATGGACACCGGGGAGCTGTTTTTT.

The rearrangement joins TRBV7-3 to TRBJ2-3, with 8 bases identical to TRBD1. The CDR3 spans 14 residues. CDR1 SGHTA and CDR2 FQGTGA come from the germline V gene. The trim removed 5 bases at V and 1 base at J, leaving 2 bases unmatched. The CDR3: CASSQQGGTDTQYF. In nucleotides, the CDR3 is TGTGCCAGCAGCCAACAGGGGGGCACAGATACGCAGTATTTT. The full variable domain, in which reference TRBV7-3 and TRBJ2-3 provide the parts outside the CDR3, is GAGVSQTPSNKVTEKGKYVELRCDPISGHTALYWYRQSLGQGPEFLIYFQGTGAADDSGLPNDRFFAVRPEGSVSTLKIQRTERGDSAVYLCASSQQGGTDTQYFGPGTRLTVL.

This chain links TRBV6-5 with TRBJ2-7, with D unclear. The CDR3 covers 11 residues. CDR1 is MNHEY, CDR2 SVGAGI, per germline. Trimming removed 2 bases at V and 4 bases at J, with 3 bases between. CDR3: CASSYQYEQYF. In nucleotides, the CDR3 is TGTGCCAGCAGTTACCAGTACGAGCAGTACTTC.

V gene TRBV7-9 combines with J gene TRBJ2-3; TRBD2 agrees at 14 bases. The germline CDR1 and CDR2 sequences are SEHNR and FQNEAQ (reference sequence). Trimming cost V 5 bases and J 5 bases; bases outside gene matches: 6. The CDR3 is made up of 16 amino acids. The CDR3 DNA reads TGTGCCAGCAGCAGCGGGACTAGCGGGAGAATAGATACGCAGTATTTT. Translating it yields CASSSGTSGRIDTQYF.

The chain links TRBV7-9 to TRBJ2-3; TRBD1 aligns across 11 bases. The CDR3 spans 19 residues. CDR1 SEHNR and CDR2 FQNEAQ come from the germline V gene (reference sequence). V was clipped by 2 bases and J by 2 bases; unmatched bases: 12. CDR3 bases: TGTGCCAGCAGCTTACGGGCCTTTGCGGACAGGGGGCACACAGATACGCAGTATTTT. Translation: CASSLRAFADRGHTDTQYF.

The J gene is TRBJ2-2, the V gene TRBV30, with TRBD2 matching 7 bases. V lost 2 bases, J lost 4 bases, and 4 bases stayed unmatched. The CDR3 consists of 14 residues. Germline lookup yields CDR1 GTSNPN and CDR2 SVGIG (reference sequence). CDR3 bases: TGTGCCTGGAGTCGAACTAGCGCCACCGGGGAGCTGTTTTTT. Encoded protein: CAWSRTSATGELFF.

This chain joins TRBV5-6 and TRBJ2-5, with D perhaps matching TRBD2 (5 bases). This CDR3 region has 13 residues. Germline V gives CDR1 SGHDT, CDR2 YYEEEE. Trimming took off 2 bases at V and 5 bases at J, with 10 bases between the two ends. CDR3 amino acids: CASSFSGYETQYF. For the CDR3, the DNA is TGTGCCAGCAGCTTCTCGGGGTATGAGACCCAGTACTTC.